Presented here are 14 T cell receptor beta chains from one specimen sequenced in a study of cytomegalovirus exposure and HLA in healthy donors. The PCR used 60 Vbeta and 13 Jbeta primers. Method: immunoSEQ multiplex PCR; TCRdb's copy keeps in-frame clones and lacks some. The table shows approximately 110,000 clones, with approximately 70% occurring only once. Sequencing used PBMCs. All receptors derive from a man aged 55 to 70 in good health and CMV-seropositive.

V is TRBV28 and J is TRBJ2-7, with 9 bases that match TRBD2. The CDR3 is 13 amino acids. V dropped 5 bases and J dropped 9; count of bases not matched to a gene: 8. Germline V gene data show CDR1 as MDHEN and CDR2 as SYDVKM. CDR3 sequence (DNA): TGTGCCAGCAGTCTGACTAGCGGACAGACGCAGTACTTC. Residues: CASSLTSGQTQYF.

CDR3 DNA sequence: TGTGCCAGTAGTAGCGGTCTCGGCACAGATACGCAGTATTTT. This sequence encodes CASSSGLGTDTQYF. The chain carries TRBV19 and TRBJ2-3; D not certain. Trimming removed 4 bases at V and 1 base at J, with 9 bases between. Germline assignment: CDR1 LNHDA and CDR2 SQIVND (reference sequence). The CDR3 runs 14 residues.

This rearrangement joins TRBV7-2 to TRBJ2-5; D perhaps matches TRBD2 (7 bases). The CDR3 sequence is 15 residues long. V was pared by 1 base and J by 5 bases, with 14 bases between. In germline, CDR1 is SGHTA, CDR2 FQGNSA. The CDR3 region has the DNA TGTGCCAGCAGCTTAGTCGGGGGGCTATGGGAGACCCAGTACTTC. Amino acids: CASSLVGGLWETQYF.

V is TRBV5-5 and J is TRBJ2-7, with 9 nucleotides matching TRBD2. Germline V gene lookup returns CDR1 SGHKS and CDR2 YYEKEE (reference sequence). J was trimmed by 0 bases and V by 0 bases; bases with no gene match: 4. CDR3 length equals 16 residues. CDR3: CASSLGRGGTSYEQYF. In DNA form, the CDR3 reads TGTGCCAGCAGCTTGGGGCGGGGGGGGACCTCCTACGAGCAGTACTTC.

The chain is built from TRBV5-1 and TRBJ1-6, with D hard to call. Trimming took 0 bases from V and 9 from J, leaving 10 bases between them. From germline, CDR1 is SGHRS and CDR2 YFSETQ. The CDR3 length is 14 residues. Here the CDR3 DNA reads TGCGCCAGCAGCTTGGCCGGCGGGTCTTCACCCCTCCACTTT. It is translated as CASSLAGGSSPLHF.

This clone occurred once. This rearrangement joins TRBV27 to TRBJ1-3; D is unresolved. Looked up from germline, CDR1 is MNHEY and CDR2 is SMNVEV (reference sequence). V was pared by 7 bases and J by 1 base, with 8 bases between. The CDR3 has 13 amino acids. The CDR3 here is CASKSTSGNTIYF. The CDR3 DNA reads as TGTGCCAGCAAATCGACTTCTGGAAACACCATATATTTT.

V and J are TRBV6-6 and TRBJ2-2, with D possibly TRBD1 on 5 matching bases. From germline, CDR1 is MNHNY and CDR2 SVGAGI (reference sequence). The CDR3 spans 14 residues. Deletions cut 5 bases from V and 0 bases from J, with 7 bases between. Here the CDR3 DNA reads TGTGCCAGCAGTAGGGGTCCGAACACCGGGGAGCTGTTTTTT. Encoded protein: CASSRGPNTGELFF.

The rearrangement uses TRBV19 and TRBJ2-7; 7 bases fit TRBD2. V lost 2 bases, J lost 2 bases, and 3 bases stayed unmatched. There are 14 residues in the CDR3. Germline loops: CDR1 LNHDA, CDR2 SQIVND (reference sequence). The CDR3 nucleotides read TGTGCCAGTAGTATACTAGCGGATACCTACGAGCAGTACTTC. Translated: CASSILADTYEQYF.

The table lists this clone with a count of one. The chain has TRBV5-1 and TRBJ2-3, with 7 bases matching TRBD2. The CDR3 is 14 residues long. Germline lookup yields CDR1 SGHRS and CDR2 YFSETQ. Trimming cost V 5 bases and J 1 base; bases outside gene matches: 4. DNA for the CDR3: TGCGCCAGCAGAACCACTAGCGGCACAGATACGCAGTATTTT. Its translation: CASRTTSGTDTQYF. Supplemented by reference TRBV5-1 and TRBJ2-3, the full variable domain reads KAGVTQTPRYLIKTRGQQVTLSCSPISGHRSVSWYQQTPGQGLQFLFEYFSETQRNKGNFPGRFSGRQFSNSRSEMNVSTLELGDSALYLCASRTTSGTDTQYFGPGTRLTVL.

The chain carries TRBV5-6 and TRBJ2-3; a weak D match, TRBD2 (6 bases). This CDR3 is 16 amino acids long. The V end was cut by 0 bases, the J end by 1 base, with 12 bases between. Germline assignment: CDR1 SGHDT and CDR2 YYEEEE. The CDR3 DNA is TGTGCCAGCAGCTTGGCTATCGGGGGAGGCACAGATACGCAGTATTTT. Its protein is CASSLAIGGGTDTQYF.

J is TRBJ1-2 and V is TRBV19, with TRBD1 identical over 8 bases. Germline V gives CDR1 LNHDA, CDR2 SQIVND (reference sequence). Losses at the gene ends were 4 bases for V and 5 bases for J; bases not matched to a gene: 12. This CDR3 spans 16 amino acids. The CDR3 DNA reads as TGTGCCAGTAGTAAGATTTTCGACAGGGGCCCTTATGGCTACACCTTC. Amino acid sequence: CASSKIFDRGPYGYTF.

This chain joins TRBV6-1 and TRBJ1-3, with D tentatively TRBD1 (5 bases). Germline V gene data show CDR1 as MNHNS and CDR2 as SASEGT. This CDR3 has 14 amino acids. V was clipped by 9 bases and J by 0 bases, with 12 bases between them. The CDR3 is CASPDTYSGNTIYF. In DNA, the CDR3 is TGTGCCAGTCCGGACACTTACTCTGGAAACACCATATATTTT.

This rearrangement joins TRBV21-1 to TRBJ2-5; TRBD1, the table's D call, was not compared with the DNA. TRBV21-1 is tagged as a pseudogene. This CDR3 comprises 14 residues. The CDR3 sequence is CASSNMGAEETQYF. The CDR3 nucleotides read TGTGCCAGCAGCAACATGGGGGCCGAAGAGACCCAGTACTTC.

The CDR3 here is CASSTGGSGNTIYF. CDR3 DNA sequence: TGTGCCAGTAGCACAGGGGGCTCTGGAAACACCATATATTTT. The V gene is TRBV19, the J gene TRBJ1-3; TRBD1 aligns across 8 bases. CDR3 size: 14 residues. Germline-derived CDR1 and CDR2 are LNHDA and SQIVND (reference sequence). J lost 0 bases, V lost 6 bases, and 1 base had no gene match.